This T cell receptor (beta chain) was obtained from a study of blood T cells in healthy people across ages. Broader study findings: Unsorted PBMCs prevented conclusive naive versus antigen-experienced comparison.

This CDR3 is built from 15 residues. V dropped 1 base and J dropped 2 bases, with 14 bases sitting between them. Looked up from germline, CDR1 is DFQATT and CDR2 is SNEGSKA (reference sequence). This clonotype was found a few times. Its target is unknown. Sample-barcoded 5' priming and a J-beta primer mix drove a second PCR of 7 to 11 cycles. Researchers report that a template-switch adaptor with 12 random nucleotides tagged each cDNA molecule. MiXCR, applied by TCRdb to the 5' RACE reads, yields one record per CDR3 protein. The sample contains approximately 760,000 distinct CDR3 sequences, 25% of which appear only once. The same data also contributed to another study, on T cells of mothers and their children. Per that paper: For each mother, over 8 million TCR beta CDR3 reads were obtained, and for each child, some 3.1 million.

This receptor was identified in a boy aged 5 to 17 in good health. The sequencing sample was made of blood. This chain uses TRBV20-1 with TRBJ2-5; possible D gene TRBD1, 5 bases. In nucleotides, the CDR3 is TGCAGTGCTAGAGGGCCTCAGGGAAATCAAGAGACCCAGTACTTC. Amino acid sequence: CSARGPQGNQETQYF.